This T cell receptor beta chain was obtained from a study of immune cell composition in non-small cell lung cancer. As concerns this clone: Its antigen is undetermined.

This CDR3 has 13 amino acids. Per the germline V gene, CDR1 is ENHRY and CDR2 is SYGVKD. V gave up 8 bases and J gave up 5 bases; unmatched junction bases: 9. Notes on the study in general: Adenocarcinomas with higher top tumour-associated clone frequency had more reactive TILs.

Normal lung sampling was at least 3 cm from the tumour, as distant as possible. The protocol was immunoSEQ multiplex PCR, while the TCRdb copy is restricted to in-frame clones and leaves out a portion. The sample contains 5,100 or so clones, about 88% of which appear only once. V is TRBV10-3 and J is TRBJ2-7, with 7 nucleotides matching TRBD2. This clonotype was sampled from a human donor with non-small cell lung cancer. Some clones in this sample may be carry-over from other donors' samples. Sequencing input: non-adjacent lung tissue. As DNA, the CDR3 is TGTGCCATCCGGTCCAGCGGGACCGACGAGCAGTACTTC. As protein: CAIRSSGTDEQYF.